These T cell receptor beta chains were read from a single sample in a study of cytomegalovirus exposure and HLA in healthy donors. The table came from immunoSEQ multiplex PCR; TCRdb's copy has only in-frame clones and leaves some out. The sample lists more than 95,000 clones, around 77% occurring once. The sequenced sample consisted of PBMCs. The receptor set was obtained from a woman aged 40 to 49 in good health and CMV-seropositive. CDR3s include the opening cysteine and the closing phenylalanine or tryptophan. The D gene is left open where the match is weak. Not every row has a clone size; where given, it reads once, few, many or a size class.

>TRBJ2-1|TRBD2|TRBV6-6|NA
CASRGTSGYNEQFF
TGTGCCAGCCGAGGGACTAGCGGGTACAATGAGCAGTTCTTC
>TRBJ2-7|TRBD1|TRBV6-4|NA
CAPPVGQGANEQYF
TGTGCCCCCCCGGTGGGCCAGGGGGCGAACGAGCAGTACTTC
>TRBJ2-5|NA|TRBV7-9|NA
CASSPTQGIETQYF
TGTGCCAGCAGCCCTACACAGGGAATTGAGACCCAGTACTTC
>TRBJ1-2|TRBD1|TRBV30|NA
CAWTQGAGGYTF
TGTGCCTGGACACAGGGGGCAGGCGGCTACACCTTC
>TRBJ2-3|NA|TRBV28|NA
CASSLLTDTQYF
TGTGCCAGCAGTCTATTAACAGATACGCAGTATTTT
>TRBJ2-3|NA|TRBV2|NA
CASSVPQDSRTDTQYF
TGTGCCAGCAGTGTTCCCCAGGACTCACGGACAGATACGCAGTATTTT
>TRBJ1-3|TRBD1|TRBV4-2|NA
CASSQLEQGGNTIYF
TGTGCCAGCAGCCAATTGGAACAGGGGGGAAACACCATATATTTT
>TRBJ2-7|TRBD2|TRBV5-6|NA
CASSSISGRALYEQYF
TGTGCCAGCAGCTCCATCAGCGGGAGGGCCCTCTACGAGCAGTACTTC
>TRBJ1-1|TRBD1|TRBV10-3|few
CATNRQWQGAPDTEAFF
TGTGCCACCAACAGGCAGTGGCAGGGGGCACCGGACACTGAAGCTTTCTTT
>TRBJ1-4|TRBD1|TRBV2|NA
CASRSGTGGEKLFF
TGTGCCAGCAGGTCCGGGACAGGGGGCGAAAAACTGTTTTTT
>TRBJ2-2|NA|TRBV19|NA
CASKGQAATGELFF
TGTGCCAGTAAGGGGCAGGCGGCCACCGGGGAGCTGTTTTTT